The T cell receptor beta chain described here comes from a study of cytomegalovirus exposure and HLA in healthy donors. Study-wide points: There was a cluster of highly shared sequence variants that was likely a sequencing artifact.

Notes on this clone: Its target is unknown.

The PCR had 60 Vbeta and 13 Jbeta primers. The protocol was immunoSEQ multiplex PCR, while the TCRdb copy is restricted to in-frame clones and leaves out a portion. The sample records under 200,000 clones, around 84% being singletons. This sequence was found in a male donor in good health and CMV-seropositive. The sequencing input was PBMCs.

The CDR3, as DNA: TGTGCCAGCAGTTACTCCTATACACAGGGGATCGGTTACACCTTC. It yields the protein CASSYSYTQGIGYTF. This rearrangement joins TRBV6-5 to TRBJ1-2, with TRBD1 matching over 7 bases. In germline, CDR1 is MNHEY, CDR2 SVGAGI. The CDR3 has 15 amino acids. J lost 11 bases, V lost 0 bases, and 12 bases had no gene match.